The rows below give T cell receptor beta chains drawn from one sample of a study of blood T cell repertoires in COVID-19. Using immunoSEQ multiplex PCR, the repertoire was profiled, and TCRdb retains in-frame clones only, with some absent. The profile shows about 250,000 clones, 80% to 85% of them singletons. Source material: peripheral blood. The receptors originated from a middle-aged woman who had recovered from COVID-19. The CDR3 runs from the conserved cysteine through the conserved F or W. D genes are given only for firm matches. Clone size appears in some rows only: once, few, many, or a class for an expanded clone.

J: TRBJ1-5; V: TRBV12-3/TRBV12-4; D: NA; size: once; CDR3: CASTPGRDRPQHF; DNA: TGTGCCAGCACCCCCGGCAGGGATCGGCCCCAGCATTTT
J: TRBJ1-4; V: TRBV27; D: TRBD1; size: NA; CDR3: CASSTYRGANEKLFF; DNA: TGTGCCAGCAGTACGTACAGGGGTGCTAATGAAAAACTGTTTTTT
J: TRBJ2-7; V: TRBV7-6; D: NA; size: NA; CDR3: CASSSTAGYEQYF; DNA: TGTGCCAGCAGTTCCACTGCCGGCTACGAGCAGTACTTC
J: TRBJ1-1; V: TRBV4-1; D: NA; size: NA; CDR3: CASSLANTEAFF; DNA: TGCGCCAGCAGTTTGGCGAACACTGAAGCTTTCTTT
J: TRBJ2-7; V: TRBV28; D: TRBD1; size: NA; CDR3: CASGQGFYEQYF; DNA: TGTGCCAGCGGACAGGGGTTTTACGAGCAGTACTTC
J: TRBJ2-7; V: TRBV30; D: NA; size: NA; CDR3: CAWSTAYEQYF; DNA: TGTGCCTGGAGTACAGCCTACGAGCAGTACTTC
J: TRBJ1-2; V: TRBV13; D: NA; size: NA; CDR3: CASSLAPGANYGYTF; DNA: TGTGCCAGCAGCTTAGCACCAGGGGCCAACTATGGCTACACCTTC
J: TRBJ1-1; V: TRBV5-8; D: TRBD1; size: NA; CDR3: CASSSPGQGNTEAFF; DNA: TGTGCCAGCAGCTCTCCGGGACAGGGAAACACTGAAGCTTTCTTT
J: TRBJ2-4; V: TRBV11-3; D: NA; size: NA; CDR3: CASSVQGHLAKNIQYF; DNA: TGTGCCAGCAGCGTCCAGGGTCACCTAGCCAAAAACATTCAGTACTTC
J: TRBJ1-2; V: TRBV30; D: NA; size: NA; CDR3: CAWSTGSNYGYTF; DNA: TGTGCCTGGAGTACGGGGTCGAACTATGGCTACACCTTC
J: TRBJ1-1; V: TRBV5-1; D: NA; size: NA; CDR3: CATRQAANTEAFF; DNA: TGCGCCACCAGACAGGCGGCGAACACTGAAGCTTTCTTT
J: TRBJ1-5; V: TRBV7-9; D: NA; size: NA; CDR3: CASSQGVRNQPQHF; DNA: TGTGCCAGCAGCCAGGGTGTAAGGAATCAGCCCCAGCATTTT
J: TRBJ1-5; V: TRBV6-5; D: NA; size: NA; CDR3: CASSQNPNQPQHF; DNA: TGTGCCAGCAGCCAAAATCCAAATCAGCCCCAGCATTTT
J: TRBJ1-6; V: TRBV5-4; D: NA; size: once; CDR3: CASSLADRLTGPLHF; DNA: TGTGCCAGCAGCTTGGCCGACAGGCTAACTGGGCCCCTCCACTTT
J: TRBJ2-5; V: TRBV29-1; D: TRBD1; size: NA; CDR3: CSVGTQGSQETQYF; DNA: TGCAGCGTGGGAACACAGGGGTCCCAAGAGACCCAGTACTTC
J: TRBJ2-5; V: TRBV28; D: TRBD1; size: NA; CDR3: CASIKGQGFETQYF; DNA: TGTGCCAGCATCAAGGGACAGGGGTTCGAGACCCAGTACTTC
J: TRBJ1-4; V: TRBV5-1; D: TRBD1; size: NA; CDR3: CASSSGTGREKLFF; DNA: TGCGCCAGCAGCTCCGGGACAGGGAGGGAAAAACTGTTTTTT
J: TRBJ2-2; V: TRBV5-1; D: TRBD1; size: few; CDR3: CASKQGQGNTGELFF; DNA: TGCGCCAGCAAACAGGGACAGGGGAACACCGGGGAGCTGTTTTTT
J: TRBJ2-1; V: TRBV11-2; D: NA; size: NA; CDR3: CASSLRSEQFF; DNA: TGTGCCAGCAGCTTACGTAGTGAGCAGTTCTTC
J: TRBJ1-1; V: TRBV24-1; D: TRBD1; size: NA; CDR3: CATRTGEGEGAFF; DNA: TGTGCCACCCGGACAGGGGAAGGAGAAGGAGCTTTCTTT
J: TRBJ1-6; V: TRBV24-1; D: NA; size: NA; CDR3: CATTLGPGQNNSPLHF; DNA: TGTGCCACCACCTTGGGACCGGGACAAAATAATTCACCCCTCCACTTT
J: TRBJ1-2; V: TRBV7-6; D: NA; size: NA; CDR3: CASSLARAANRWTGYTF; DNA: TGTGCCAGCAGCTTAGCGAGGGCAGCCAATCGGTGGACTGGCTACACCTTC
J: TRBJ2-5; V: TRBV30; D: NA; size: NA; CDR3: CAWTRLETQYF; DNA: TGTGCCTGGACTAGGTTGGAGACCCAGTACTTC
J: TRBJ1-6; V: TRBV28; D: NA; size: once; CDR3: CASSSGDSPLHF; DNA: TGTGCCAGCAGCAGCGGGGATTCACCCCTCCACTTT
J: TRBJ1-1; V: TRBV27; D: NA; size: few; CDR3: CASHRNTEAFF; DNA: TGTGCCAGCCACAGGAACACTGAAGCTTTCTTT
J: TRBJ2-1; V: TRBV4-1; D: TRBD2; size: NA; CDR3: CASSQDRLAGGGYNEQFF; DNA: TGCGCCAGCAGCCAAGATCGCCTAGCGGGGGGAGGGTACAATGAGCAGTTCTTC
J: TRBJ1-4; V: TRBV19; D: TRBD1; size: NA; CDR3: CASSSRSAAGGTNEKLFF; DNA: TGTGCCAGTAGCTCCCGCTCCGCAGCAGGGGGCACTAATGAAAAACTGTTTTTT
J: TRBJ1-2; V: TRBV3-1/TRBV3-2; D: TRBD1; size: NA; CDR3: CASSFRTGDYGYTF; DNA: TGTGCCAGCAGCTTTAGGACAGGGGACTATGGCTACACCTTC
J: TRBJ1-5; V: TRBV2; D: NA; size: NA; CDR3: CASSEDRVNQPQHF; DNA: TGTGCCAGCAGTGAAGACAGGGTGAATCAGCCCCAGCATTTT
J: TRBJ2-4; V: TRBV15; D: NA; size: NA; CDR3: CATSGGATAKNIQYF; DNA: TGTGCCACCAGCGGGGGGGCCACGGCCAAAAACATTCAGTACTTC
J: TRBJ1-6; V: TRBV28; D: NA; size: NA; CDR3: CASSPGQIIDSPLHF; DNA: TGTGCCAGCAGCCCAGGACAGATAATAGATTCACCCCTCCACTTT
J: TRBJ2-3; V: TRBV11-3; D: TRBD2; size: few; CDR3: CASSPGTSGGGDTQYF; DNA: TGTGCCAGCAGTCCTGGGACTAGCGGGGGGGGAGATACGCAGTATTTT
J: TRBJ2-1; V: TRBV9; D: TRBD1; size: once; CDR3: CASSVIPGQGYNEQFF; DNA: TGTGCCAGCAGCGTTATCCCGGGACAGGGATACAATGAGCAGTTCTTC
J: TRBJ2-2; V: TRBV6-6; D: TRBD1; size: NA; CDR3: CASSYTGTGRNGELFF; DNA: TGTGCCAGCAGTTACACCGGGACAGGGAGGAACGGGGAGCTGTTTTTT
J: TRBJ1-5; V: TRBV30; D: TRBD1; size: NA; CDR3: CAWSHPGGSQPQHF; DNA: TGTGCCTGGAGTCACCCAGGGGGAAGTCAGCCCCAGCATTTT
J: TRBJ1-6; V: TRBV30; D: NA; size: NA; CDR3: CAWSVTQGQGLPPLHF; DNA: TGTGCCTGGAGTGTAACCCAGGGGCAGGGTCTCCCACCCCTCCACTTT
J: TRBJ2-1; V: TRBV12-1; D: NA; size: NA; CDR3: CASSVPTRERGVINEQFF; DNA: TGTGCCAGCAGCGTACCGACCCGGGAGCGGGGGGTCATCAATGAGCAGTTCTTC
J: TRBJ1-5; V: TRBV19; D: NA; size: NA; CDR3: CASSTGGHSNQPQHF; DNA: TGTGCCAGTAGTACCGGGGGGCATAGCAATCAGCCCCAGCATTTT
J: TRBJ1-4; V: TRBV3-1/TRBV3-2; D: TRBD1; size: NA; CDR3: CASSHGQGAFEKLFF; DNA: TGTGCCAGCAGCCACGGACAGGGGGCTTTTGAAAAACTGTTTTTT
J: TRBJ1-2; V: TRBV19; D: NA; size: NA; CDR3: CAAARMDYGYTF; DNA: TGTGCCGCTGCGAGGATGGACTATGGCTACACCTTC
J: TRBJ2-2; V: TRBV7-9; D: TRBD1; size: NA; CDR3: CASSLADRVNTGELFF; DNA: TGTGCCAGCAGCTTAGCAGACAGGGTTAACACCGGGGAGCTGTTTTTT
J: TRBJ2-7; V: TRBV5-1; D: NA; size: NA; CDR3: CASSLDTYEQYF; DNA: TGCGCCAGCAGCTTGGACACCTACGAGCAGTACTTC
J: TRBJ2-1; V: TRBV18; D: NA; size: NA; CDR3: CASSPLNEQFF; DNA: TGTGCCAGCTCACCCCTCAATGAGCAGTTCTTC
J: TRBJ1-1; V: TRBV10-2; D: NA; size: few; CDR3: CASSEYRKSTEAFF; DNA: TGCGCCAGCAGTGAGTACAGGAAAAGCACTGAAGCTTTCTTT
J: TRBJ2-7; V: TRBV5-4; D: TRBD1; size: NA; CDR3: CASSPGTGGTHEQYF; DNA: TGTGCCAGCAGCCCCGGGACAGGGGGTACCCACGAGCAGTACTTC
J: TRBJ1-6; V: TRBV5-1; D: TRBD1; size: NA; CDR3: CASSSSDRGNSPLHF; DNA: TGCGCCAGCAGCTCCTCGGACAGGGGTAATTCACCCCTCCACTTT
J: TRBJ1-2; V: TRBV28; D: NA; size: NA; CDR3: CASSLSEYGYTF; DNA: TGTGCCAGCAGTTTATCGGAGTATGGCTACACCTTC
J: TRBJ1-3; V: TRBV6-1; D: NA; size: NA; CDR3: CASSEVGEDTIYF; DNA: TGTGCCAGCAGTGAAGTCGGAGAGGACACCATATATTTT
J: TRBJ2-6; V: TRBV19; D: NA; size: NA; CDR3: CASSPPTGANVLTF; DNA: TGTGCCAGTAGCCCCCCCACTGGGGCCAACGTCCTGACTTTC
J: TRBJ2-1; V: TRBV6-2/TRBV6-3; D: TRBD2; size: NA; CDR3: CASSKPGTSGVNEQFF; DNA: TGTGCCAGCAGCAAACCCGGGACTAGCGGGGTGAATGAGCAGTTCTTC
J: TRBJ1-2; V: TRBV11-2; D: TRBD1; size: NA; CDR3: CASSSPSRDRGGGYTF; DNA: TGTGCCAGCAGCTCTCCTTCCCGGGACAGGGGTGGTGGCTACACCTTC
J: TRBJ1-4; V: TRBV28; D: NA; size: NA; CDR3: CASKEAGSGKLFF; DNA: TGTGCCAGCAAGGAGGCTGGCTCGGGAAAACTGTTTTTT
J: TRBJ1-3; V: TRBV6-4; D: TRBD1; size: NA; CDR3: CASSDLDRTSGNTIYF; DNA: TGTGCCAGCAGTGACTTGGACAGGACCTCTGGAAACACCATATATTTT
J: TRBJ2-2; V: TRBV16; D: TRBD1; size: NA; CDR3: CASSPSRWDRGTGELFF; DNA: TGTGCCAGCAGCCCCTCGCGGTGGGACAGGGGCACCGGGGAGCTGTTTTTT
J: TRBJ2-7; V: TRBV5-1; D: NA; size: NA; CDR3: CASSSGYGAYEQYF; DNA: TGCGCCAGCAGCTCCGGGTATGGAGCCTACGAGCAGTACTTC
J: TRBJ1-1; V: TRBV5-1; D: NA; size: NA; CDR3: CASSTSPPGVHTEAFF; DNA: TGCGCCAGCAGCACCTCACCCCCGGGAGTTCATACTGAAGCTTTCTTT
J: TRBJ1-1; V: TRBV2; D: NA; size: NA; CDR3: CASRLTQDSYAEAFF; DNA: TGTGCCAGCAGACTGACCCAGGATAGTTACGCTGAAGCTTTCTTT
J: TRBJ1-5; V: TRBV19; D: TRBD1; size: NA; CDR3: CATSTGTAYSNQPQHF; DNA: TGTGCCACTTCGACCGGGACAGCCTATAGCAATCAGCCCCAGCATTTT
J: TRBJ1-2; V: TRBV7-9; D: NA; size: NA; CDR3: CASSFNGGPYGYTF; DNA: TGTGCCAGCAGCTTCAACGGGGGGCCCTATGGCTACACCTTC